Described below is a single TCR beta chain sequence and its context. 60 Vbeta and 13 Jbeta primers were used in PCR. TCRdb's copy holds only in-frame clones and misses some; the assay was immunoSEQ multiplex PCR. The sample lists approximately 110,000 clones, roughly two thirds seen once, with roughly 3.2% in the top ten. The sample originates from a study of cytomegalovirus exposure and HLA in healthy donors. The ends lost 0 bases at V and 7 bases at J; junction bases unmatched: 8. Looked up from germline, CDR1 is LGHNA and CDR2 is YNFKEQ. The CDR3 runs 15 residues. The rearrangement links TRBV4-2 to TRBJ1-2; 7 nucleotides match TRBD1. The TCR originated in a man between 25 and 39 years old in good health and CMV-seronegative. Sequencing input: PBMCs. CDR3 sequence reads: CASSQEGQKRTGYTF. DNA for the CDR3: TGTGCCAGCAGCCAAGAGGGACAGAAACGCACTGGCTACACCTTC.